The 30 T cell receptor beta chains given below trace back to one sample, sequenced in a study of T-cell reconstitution after alpha-beta-depleted transplantation in children. Molecular barcoding with unique molecular identifiers was used for the TCRbeta library. TCRdb re-called the PCR reads with MiXCR, one entry per CDR3 protein. The sample yields roughly 240,000 distinct CDR3 sequences, roughly 8.2% seen once. The specimen was PBMCs, mostly from graft donor cells, collected 180 days after TCRalphabeta/CD19-depleted stem cell transplant. The origin of the receptors is a male patient between 10 and 17 years old who had a stem cell transplant for acute lymphoblastic leukemia, so the T cells may come from the graft donor.

In this sample, this clonotype turned up a few times. The chain has TRBV3-1 and TRBJ2-7; D uncertain. Germline V gene data show CDR1 as LGHDT and CDR2 as YNNKEL (reference sequence). V lost 0 bases to trimming and J lost 3 bases, with 12 bases between them. This CDR3 is 15 amino acids long. The CDR3 coding sequence is TGTGCCAGCAGCCAAGATCGCGTGAGAATCTACGAGCAGTACTTC. Protein sequence: CASSQDRVRIYEQYF.

With respect to this clonotype: A much larger clone lies a single base off, so this may be a read error. The chain has TRBV7-2 and TRBJ2-7; 7 nucleotides line up with TRBD2. Looked up from germline, CDR1 is SGHTA and CDR2 is FQGNSA. V was pared by 1 base and J by 6 bases, with 9 bases of the junction left unmatched. The CDR3 has 15 amino acids. CDR3 amino acids: CASSLVSAGSGEQYF. CDR3 bases: TGTGCCAGCAGCTTAGTATCAGCGGGGTCGGGCGAGCAGTACTTC.

In its sample, this clonotype was seen many times. The chain employs TRBV11-2 and TRBJ2-4; 7 bases are a match to TRBD2. Germline CDR1 SGHAT, CDR2 FQNNGV. This CDR3 has 14 amino acids. V was pared by 1 base and J by 9 bases, with 6 bases of the junction left unmatched. The CDR3 loop is CASSLADPGGIQYF. The DNA for the CDR3 is TGTGCCAGCAGCTTAGCCGATCCGGGGGGCATTCAGTACTTC.

This clonotype was recorded many times. V usage is TRBV28 and J usage is TRBJ2-5; D may be TRBD2 (5 bases). CDR1 and CDR2 from the germline V gene are MDHEN and SYDVKM. V was shortened by 2 bases and J by 2 bases, with 15 bases between the two germline ends. The CDR3 has 16 residues. CDR3 sequence reads: CASSLGPNRDQETQYF. CDR3 DNA: TGTGCCAGCAGTTTAGGCCCCAACCGGGATCAAGAGACCCAGTACTTC.

This chain links TRBV7-8 with TRBJ2-3; 7 bases line up with TRBD1. Germline CDR1 is SGHVS and CDR2 is FQNEAQ. The J segment lost 1 base and the V segment lost 3 bases, leaving 10 bases of the junction unmatched. There are 17 residues in the CDR3. CDR3 DNA sequence: TGTGCCAGCAGCTTCCCCGGGCCTCAGGGGGGCACAGATACGCAGTATTTT. Protein product: CASSFPGPQGGTDTQYF.

This clonotype was detected ten times or more. CDR3 loop: CASTLSGGAYEQYF. The CDR3 DNA reads as TGTGCCAGCACCCTTAGCGGGGGGGCCTACGAGCAGTACTTC. This chain connects TRBV12-3 or TRBV12-4 to TRBJ2-7, with 11 bases that match TRBD2. The CDR3 totals 14 residues. J lost 2 bases, V lost 7 bases, and 4 bases had no gene match.

Of note for this clonotype: A single base separates this from a much larger clone, so it may be a read error. This CDR3 is CASSQGWPPSSYHEQFF. For the CDR3, the DNA is TGTGCCAGCAGCCAAGGCTGGCCCCCTAGCTCCTACCATGAGCAGTTCTTC. V gene TRBV4-2 combines with J gene TRBJ2-1, with D possibly being TRBD2 (5 bases). The CDR3 consists of 17 residues. The germline V gene has CDR1 LGHNA and CDR2 YNFKEQ.

This clonotype has at least ten counts. The chain links TRBV7-9 to TRBJ1-1; D gene ambiguous. V was trimmed by 8 bases and J by 0 bases, leaving 7 bases between them. CDR3 length equals 12 residues. CDR1 is SEHNR and CDR2 is FQNEAQ in the germline V gene (reference sequence). CDR3 in DNA: TGTGCCAGCCTATCATTGAACACTGAAGCTTTCTTT. Translated: CASLSLNTEAFF.

Remarks on this clonotype: It may be a read error: a sequence one base away is much more abundant. This chain joins TRBV4-1 and TRBJ2-1; D is undetermined. Germline lookup yields CDR1 MGHRA and CDR2 YSYEKL. The CDR3 extends over 16 amino acids. Between the trimmed V and J ends, which lost 2 bases and 2 bases, there was a span of 13 bases. The DNA for the CDR3 is TGCGCCAGCAGCCAATACATCGGGCCAGCCTACAATGAGCAGTTCTTC. Protein: CASSQYIGPAYNEQFF.

This clonotype was found many times. The chain joins TRBV28 to TRBJ1-5, with TRBD1 identical over 8 bases. The CDR3 totals 18 residues. J was trimmed by 0 bases and V by 4 bases; bases with no gene match: 11. The germline V gene encodes CDR1 MDHEN and CDR2 SYDVKM. In DNA, the CDR3 is TGTGCCAGCAGTTCGCCAGGGGGACAGGTCGATAGCAATCAGCCCCAGCATTTT. Protein product: CASSSPGGQVDSNQPQHF.

This clonotype has ten or more counts. The rearrangement uses TRBV13 and TRBJ2-7; 10 bases line up with TRBD1. The CDR3 loop spans 16 amino acids. V trimming: 1 base; J trimming: 2 bases; junction bases outside the gene matches: 5. Germline assignment: CDR1 PRHDT and CDR2 FYEKMQ (reference sequence). CDR3 coding DNA: TGTGCCAGCAGCTTAGCAGAAGACAGGGGGCCCTACGAGCAGTACTTC. This encodes CASSLAEDRGPYEQYF.

This clonotype was counted many times. The genes are TRBV5-1 and TRBJ2-4, with 8 bases identical to TRBD2. V dropped 6 bases and J dropped 6; count of bases not matched to a gene: 5. The CDR3 length is 13 residues. Germline loops: CDR1 SGHRS, CDR2 YFSETQ. CDR3 bases: TGCGCCAGCAACAGCGGGAGTGGAAACATTCAGTACTTC. It yields the protein CASNSGSGNIQYF.

In this sample, this clonotype turned up many times. The chain links TRBV19 to TRBJ2-6; D remains unclear. The CDR3 totals 15 residues. Germline V CDR1 and CDR2: LNHDA, SQIVND (reference sequence). V shed 3 bases and J shed 0 bases, with 6 bases lying between them. The CDR3: CASSMSVSGANVLTF. The CDR3, as DNA: TGTGCCAGTAGTATGTCAGTCTCTGGGGCCAACGTCCTGACTTTC.

This chain connects TRBV5-8 to TRBJ2-7; 7 bases map to TRBD1. V lost 8 bases and J lost 5; bases outside the gene matches: 13. Germline CDR1 and CDR2: SGHTS and YDEGEE. The length of the CDR3 is 14 residues. The CDR3: CARGSRHRGNEQYF. The CDR3 DNA follows: TGTGCCAGGGGCTCCCGGCACAGGGGCAACGAGCAGTACTTC. The complete variable domain, with remaining parts taken from reference TRBV5-8 and TRBJ2-7, reads EAGVTQSPTHLIKTRGQQATLRCSPISGHTSVYWYQQALGLGLQFLLWYDEGEERNRGNFPPRFSGRQFPNYSSELNVNALELEDSALYLCARGSRHRGNEQYFGPGTRLTVT.

On this clonotype itself: A read error may be the cause here, since a much bigger clone is one base away. The chain combines TRBV20-1 with TRBJ1-1; D uncertain. The V gene's germline CDR1 is DFQATT and CDR2 SNEGSKA (reference sequence). This CDR3 is built from 15 residues. Trimming pared 5 bases from V and 10 bases from J, leaving 26 bases between. The CDR3 here is CSAGKEEKYESGAFF. In nucleotides, the CDR3 is TGCAGTGCTGGAAAGGAGGAAAAGTATGAATCGGGAGCTTTCTTT.

This clonotype came up many times. For the CDR3, the DNA is TGTGCCAGCAGTTACTCGAAAATCCGGGGCTATGGCTACACCTTC. The encoded protein is CASSYSKIRGYGYTF. This rearrangement joins TRBV6-2 or TRBV6-3 to TRBJ1-2, with D hard to call. CDR1 and CDR2 (germline): MNHEY, SVGEGT. V was clipped by 0 bases and J by 4 bases, with 12 bases between them. The CDR3 sequence is 15 residues long.

Ten or more counts support this clonotype. This rearrangement joins TRBV7-6 to TRBJ2-7; TRBD1 might be the D (5 bases). V gave up 1 base and J gave up 0 bases, with 10 bases separating them. Germline V gene lookup returns CDR1 SGHVS and CDR2 FNYEAQ. CDR3 size: 15 residues. The CDR3 loop is CASSLGVDSSYEQYF. In DNA, the CDR3 is TGTGCCAGCAGCTTAGGAGTTGACAGCTCCTACGAGCAGTACTTC.

This clonotype was recorded many times. The chain's CDR3 is CSAGDSLFTNTEAFF. The DNA for the CDR3 is TGCAGTGCCGGGGATTCGTTATTTACGAACACTGAAGCTTTCTTT. This chain joins TRBV20-1 and TRBJ1-1, with no clear D. CDR3 size: 15 residues. Germline V gene sequence: CDR1 DFQATT, CDR2 SNEGSKA (reference sequence). The germline V and J ends were trimmed by 6 bases and 1 base, with 18 bases remaining between them.

This clonotype was observed many times. CDR3 sequence (DNA): TGTGCCAGCAGTTACAACGACGGGGCTCGACAGTTCTTC. Its protein product is CASSYNDGARQFF. The chain uses TRBV6-2 or TRBV6-3 and TRBJ2-1; perhaps D is TRBD1 or TRBD2 (5 bases each). CDR3 size: 13 residues. V was cut by 2 bases and J by 13 bases, with 15 bases left in between. Germline CDR1 reads MNHEY; CDR2 reads SVGEGT.

This clonotype was counted many times. The chain joins TRBV11-2 to TRBJ2-7; 10 bases line up with TRBD1. The CDR3 extends over 16 amino acids. The V gene's germline CDR1 is SGHAT and CDR2 FQNNGV. The ends lost 0 bases at V and 5 bases at J; junction bases unmatched: 7. The CDR3 reads CASSLERGQGNNEQYF. CDR3 nucleotide sequence: TGTGCCAGCAGCTTAGAAAGGGGACAGGGGAACAACGAGCAGTACTTC.

CDR3 DNA sequence: TGTGCCAGCAGCTTCGGTAGTGCGGGCTCAGATACGCAGTATTTT. Its translation is CASSFGSAGSDTQYF. This chain links TRBV11-3 with TRBJ2-3, with D possibly being TRBD2 (5 bases). The V gene lost 3 bases and the J gene lost 4 bases, with 14 bases spanning the gap. Germline CDR1 reads SGHNT; CDR2 reads YENEEA. This CDR3 is 15 amino acids long.

The chain couples TRBV20-1 to TRBJ2-7, with 7 nucleotides matching TRBD1. Germline CDR1 reads DFQATT; CDR2 reads SNEGSKA (reference sequence). This CDR3 is 12 amino acids long. With V trimmed by 5 bases and J by 2 bases, 3 bases remained unmatched. The CDR3 bases are TGCAGTGCTGAGGACAGGACCTACGAGCAGTACTTC. Translating gives CSAEDRTYEQYF.

There are many counts of this clonotype. This chain's CDR3 is CASSWLYNEQFF. DNA of the CDR3: TGTGCCAGCAGTTGGCTATACAATGAGCAGTTCTTC. The rearrangement uses TRBV12-3 or TRBV12-4 and TRBJ2-1, with no clear D. This CDR3 region has 12 residues. The V gene lost 4 bases and the J gene lost 4 bases, with 5 bases spanning the gap.

This clonotype was seen repeatedly, ten times or more. V is TRBV29-1 and J is TRBJ2-7, with 7 bases fitting TRBD1. CDR3 length: 13 residues. Germline V gene data show CDR1 as SQVTM and CDR2 as ANQGSEA. V dropped 3 bases and J dropped 7; count of bases not matched to a gene: 9. The CDR3 bases are TGCAGCGTTGACACCCAGGGGGTGGGGGAGCAGTACTTC. Translating it yields CSVDTQGVGEQYF.

This clonotype was seen many times. V is TRBV28 and J is TRBJ2-3; 10 bases are shared with TRBD2. J gave up 4 bases and V 6 bases, and 13 bases lay outside the gene matches. In germline, CDR1 is MDHEN, CDR2 SYDVKM. The CDR3 is 17 amino acids. CDR3 region: CASSLLLAGIPADTQYF. CDR3 sequence (DNA): TGTGCCAGCAGCCTATTACTAGCGGGGATCCCCGCAGATACGCAGTATTTT.

This clonotype has a count of ten or more. The chain combines TRBV18 with TRBJ1-1; 8 nucleotides line up with TRBD1. CDR3 length equals 14 residues. With V trimmed by 6 bases and J by 4 bases, 7 bases remained unmatched. From germline, CDR1 is KGHSH and CDR2 LQKENI. The CDR3 sequence: CASSAYTGGTEAFF. CDR3 in DNA: TGTGCCAGCTCGGCATATACAGGGGGCACTGAAGCTTTCTTT.

This clonotype showed up many times. The rearrangement links TRBV12-3 or TRBV12-4 to TRBJ2-5; 8 bases match TRBD2. The ends lost 0 bases at V and 5 bases at J; junction bases unmatched: 5. This CDR3 has 15 amino acids. The CDR3 spells CASSLAGTREETQYF. The CDR3 region has the DNA TGTGCCAGCAGTTTAGCGGGGACTAGGGAGGAGACCCAGTACTTC.

This clonotype was observed at least ten times. The rearrangement uses TRBV5-6 and TRBJ1-4, with D possibly being TRBD1 (6 bases). The germline V gene encodes CDR1 SGHDT and CDR2 YYEEEE. Deletions cut 4 bases from V and 6 bases from J, with 13 bases between. The CDR3 runs to 14 residues. The CDR3: CASSLQGLYEKLFF. The CDR3 DNA reads as TGTGCCAGCAGCCTACAGGGACTTTATGAAAAACTGTTTTTT.

Many counts were recorded for this clonotype. The chain employs TRBV4-3 and TRBJ2-1; 10 bases align to TRBD2. V lost 0 bases and J lost 7; bases outside the gene matches: 6. The CDR3 is 16 residues long. Germline CDR1 LGHNA, CDR2 YSLEER. CDR3 region: CASSQDLLAGSNEQFF. CDR3 bases: TGCGCCAGCAGCCAAGATCTACTAGCGGGGTCTAATGAGCAGTTCTTC.

This clonotype was recorded at least ten times. The chain joins TRBV9 to TRBJ2-7, with 15 positions matching TRBD2. The CDR3 loop spans 17 amino acids. V was pared by 3 bases and J by 2 bases, with 6 bases of the junction left unmatched. The V gene's germline CDR1 is SGDLS and CDR2 YYNGEE. CDR3 sequence reads: CASSEGLAGGPAYEQYF. The CDR3 DNA follows: TGTGCCAGCAGCGAGGGACTAGCGGGAGGTCCTGCCTACGAGCAGTACTTC.